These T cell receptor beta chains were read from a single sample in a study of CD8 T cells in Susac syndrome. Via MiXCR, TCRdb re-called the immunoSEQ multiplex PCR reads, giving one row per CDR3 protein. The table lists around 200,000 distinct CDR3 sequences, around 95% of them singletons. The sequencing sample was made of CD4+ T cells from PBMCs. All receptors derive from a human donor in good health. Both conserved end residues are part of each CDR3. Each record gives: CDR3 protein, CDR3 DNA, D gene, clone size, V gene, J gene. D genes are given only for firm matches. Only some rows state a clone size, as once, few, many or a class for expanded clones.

CDR3: CASAQFSNTEAFF
DNA: TGTGCCAGCGCTCAATTTTCGAACACTGAAGCTTTCTTT
D: .
size: .
V: TRBV12-3/TRBV12-4
J: TRBJ1-1

CDR3: CASSVTVTGAYGYTF
DNA: TGTGCCAGCAGCGTTACAGTGACTGGAGCTTATGGCTACACCTTC
D: .
size: .
V: TRBV9
J: TRBJ1-2

CDR3: CASGTNPGQREAFF
DNA: TGTGCTAGTGGTACGAACCCGGGACAGCGAGAAGCTTTCTTT
D: TRBD1
size: .
V: TRBV12-5
J: TRBJ1-1

CDR3: CASSFPGQNTEAFF
DNA: TGTGCCAGCAGTTTTCCGGGACAGAACACTGAAGCTTTCTTT
D: .
size: .
V: TRBV27
J: TRBJ1-1

CDR3: CSVEAMVDRGTEAFF
DNA: TGCAGCGTTGAAGCCATGGTGGACAGGGGGACTGAAGCTTTCTTT
D: TRBD1
size: once
V: TRBV29-1
J: TRBJ1-1

CDR3: CASSPGEGAFF
DNA: TGTGCCAGCAGTCCCGGGGAGGGAGCTTTCTTT
D: .
size: .
V: TRBV25-1
J: TRBJ1-1

CDR3: CASSPQVTNEKLFF
DNA: TGTGCCAGCAGTCCACAGGTTACTAATGAAAAACTGTTTTTT
D: .
size: once
V: TRBV12-3/TRBV12-4
J: TRBJ1-4

CDR3: CSAAPGTYTGELFF
DNA: TGCAGCGCCGCACCCGGGACCTACACCGGGGAGCTGTTTTTT
D: .
size: .
V: TRBV29-1
J: TRBJ2-2

CDR3: CASSAQGAQYF
DNA: TGTGCCAGCAGTGCACAAGGGGCGCAGTATTTT
D: .
size: .
V: TRBV2
J: TRBJ2-3

CDR3: CASTRDFSTDTQYF
DNA: TGTGCCAGCACTCGGGACTTCTCCACAGATACGCAGTATTTT
D: .
size: .
V: TRBV9
J: TRBJ2-3

CDR3: CSATDRGTEAFF
DNA: TGCAGTGCGACCGACAGAGGGACTGAAGCTTTCTTT
D: .
size: .
V: TRBV20-1
J: TRBJ1-1

CDR3: CASSPEAGTGELFF
DNA: TGTGCCAGCAGTCCAGAAGCGGGGACCGGGGAGCTGTTTTTT
D: TRBD2
size: .
V: TRBV7-2
J: TRBJ2-2

CDR3: CSVASRPTLQGLYGYTF
DNA: TGCAGCGTTGCGTCCCGCCCGACACTACAGGGATTATATGGCTACACCTTC
D: .
size: .
V: TRBV29-1
J: TRBJ1-2

CDR3: CASSQETGGTQYF
DNA: TGTGCCAGCAGCCAAGAAACAGGGGGGACCCAGTACTTC
D: TRBD1
size: .
V: TRBV3-1
J: TRBJ2-5

CDR3: CASSGTIHGGYTF
DNA: TGTGCCAGCAGCGGGACAATCCACGGTGGCTACACCTTC
D: .
size: .
V: TRBV5-4
J: TRBJ1-2